Detailed here is one T cell receptor (beta chain). These data originate in a study of blood T cell repertoires in COVID-19. Study context: Samples taken during acute and convalescent COVID-19 were collected in the United States, Italy and Spain. PBMCs, B-cell-depleted T cells, or T cells provided the cDNA or gDNA that made up the material.

As originally analysed: It was from reference gene primer amplification that nucleated cell counts were estimated. Assay used: immunoSEQ multiplex PCR; TCRdb lists only in-frame clones, some missing. V, J and clone size were drawn from that table, and D and trimming were deduced from the DNA. In the table there are approximately 190,000 clones, 87% of which are singletons. V dropped 2 bases and J dropped 2; count of bases not matched to a gene: 3. CDR3 length equals 15 residues. Germline CDR1 is SNHLY and CDR2 is FYNNEI. This TCR was sampled from a man between 60 and 75 years old with active or convalescent COVID-19. The genes are TRBV2 and TRBJ1-2; 9 bases fit TRBD1. Input material: peripheral blood. CDR3 in amino acids: CASSERQGENYGYTF. CDR3 in DNA: TGTGCCAGCAGTGAAAGACAGGGGGAGAACTATGGCTACACCTTC.